This TCR beta chain was found in a study of early T cells in non-severe SARS-CoV-2 infection. Study summary: Unpaired chains resulted from sequencing bulk RNA of unsorted whole blood. Broader study findings: Comparison of clonotypes with VDJdb favored anti-spike CD8 responses while missing private and CD4 specificities.

Ten or more counts support this clonotype. The antigen remains undetermined. Attached unique molecular identifiers marked individual cDNA molecules. TCRdb itself ran the 5' RACE reads through MiXCR, one entry per CDR3 protein. The data hold around 34,000 distinct CDR3 sequences, with approximately 4.6% observed a single time. The specimen sequenced was whole blood. The TCR originated in an adult who was a healthcare worker with PCR-confirmed SARS-CoV-2 infection or an uninfected control (not recorded which).

CDR3 sequence: CASSPGLAGAKPGEQYF. CDR3 nucleotides: TGTGCCAGCAGCCCGGGACTAGCGGGGGCCAAGCCAGGGGAGCAGTACTTC. The rearrangement uses TRBV7-6 and TRBJ2-7; 14 bases are a match to TRBD2. The CDR3 is 17 amino acids. Germline loops: CDR1 SGHVS, CDR2 FNYEAQ. V lost 5 bases and J lost 7; bases outside the gene matches: 13.